The 4 T cell receptor beta chains below all came from one sample that was sequenced in a study of cytomegalovirus exposure and HLA in healthy donors. Amplification used 60 Vbeta primers and 13 Jbeta primers. The method was immunoSEQ multiplex PCR; TCRdb's version includes in-frame clones alone and lacks a portion of them. The repertoire holds some 150,000 clones, with roughly three quarters as singletons. The sequenced material came from PBMCs. All receptors derive from a woman in her thirties or forties in good health and CMV-seropositive.

This clone has more than one count but fewer than ten. The rearrangement uses TRBV6-5 and TRBJ1-5; no clear D. Germline-derived CDR1 and CDR2 are MNHEY and SVGAGI. The CDR3 spans 13 residues. V was clipped by 6 bases and J by 5 bases, with 11 bases between them. In DNA form, the CDR3 reads TGTGCCAGCAGCCAGAAAATCGATCAGCCCCAGCATTTT. It yields the protein CASSQKIDQPQHF.

V usage is TRBV28 and J usage is TRBJ1-4, with 8 bases aligning to TRBD1. Germline values: CDR1 MDHEN, CDR2 SYDVKM. The CDR3 has 15 amino acids. J lost 5 bases, V lost 9 bases, and 11 bases had no gene match. This CDR3 reads CASLNGDRKNEKLFF. The CDR3 DNA reads as TGTGCCAGTCTAAATGGGGACAGGAAAAATGAAAAACTGTTTTTT.

This rearrangement joins TRBV18 to TRBJ1-2; D is undetermined. The CDR3 runs to 14 residues. The germline CDR1 and CDR2 sequences are KGHSH and LQKENI. Trimming removed 5 bases at V and 8 bases at J, with 18 bases between. The CDR3, as DNA: TGTGCCAGCTCAAGCGGCAAGGAGGCGGTAGGCTACACCTTC. Translating it yields CASSSGKEAVGYTF.

The genes are TRBV2 and TRBJ1-2; unclear D gene. Germline V gene sequence: CDR1 SNHLY, CDR2 FYNNEI. CDR3 length: 12 amino acids. V lost 4 bases and J lost 5, with 8 bases in between. As DNA, the CDR3 is TGTGCCAGCAGTGTTTCTATGTATGGCTACACCTTC. Translation: CASSVSMYGYTF.